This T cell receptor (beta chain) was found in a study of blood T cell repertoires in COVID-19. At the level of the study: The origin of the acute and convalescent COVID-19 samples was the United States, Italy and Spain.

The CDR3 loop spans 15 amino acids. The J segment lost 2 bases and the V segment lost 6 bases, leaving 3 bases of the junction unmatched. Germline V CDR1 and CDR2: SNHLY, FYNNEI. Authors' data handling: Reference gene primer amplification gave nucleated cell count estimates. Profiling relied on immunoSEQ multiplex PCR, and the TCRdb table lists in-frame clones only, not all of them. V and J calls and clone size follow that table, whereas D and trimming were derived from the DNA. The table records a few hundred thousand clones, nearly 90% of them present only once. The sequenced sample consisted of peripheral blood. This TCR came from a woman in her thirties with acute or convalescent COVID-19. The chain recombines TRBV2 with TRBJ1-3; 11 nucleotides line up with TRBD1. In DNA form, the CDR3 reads TGTGCCAGCAGCGGACAGGGGGCGCCTGGAAACACCATATATTTT. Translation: CASSGQGAPGNTIYF.